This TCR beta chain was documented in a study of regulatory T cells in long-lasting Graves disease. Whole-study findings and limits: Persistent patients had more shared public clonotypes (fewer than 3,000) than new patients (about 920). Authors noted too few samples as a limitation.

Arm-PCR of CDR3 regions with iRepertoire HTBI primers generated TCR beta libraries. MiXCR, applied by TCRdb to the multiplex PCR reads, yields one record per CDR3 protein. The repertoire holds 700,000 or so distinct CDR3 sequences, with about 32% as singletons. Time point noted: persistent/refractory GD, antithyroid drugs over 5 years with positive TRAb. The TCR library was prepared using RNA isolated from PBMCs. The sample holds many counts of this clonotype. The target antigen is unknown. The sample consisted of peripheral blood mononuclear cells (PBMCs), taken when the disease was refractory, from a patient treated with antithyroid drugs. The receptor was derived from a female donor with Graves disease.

CDR3 in DNA: TGTGCCAGCAGTCGCGGGGGTGTATTATATGGCTACACCTTC. Protein sequence: CASSRGGVLYGYTF. The chain uses TRBV28 and TRBJ1-2, with D possibly TRBD1 on 5 matching bases. The CDR3 is made up of 14 amino acids. V lost 5 bases and J 5 bases, leaving 15 bases between the germline ends. CDR1 MDHEN and CDR2 SYDVKM come from the germline V gene.